This passage covers 8 T cell receptor beta chains from one sample sequenced in a study of identical twins. One entry per CDR3 protein results from TCRdb running MiXCR on the 5' RACE reads. Of 510,000 or so distinct CDR3 sequences listed, approximately 16% are singletons. These data were also filed under a second study, of yellow fever vaccine responses in identical twins.

Source material: CD4+ T cells sorted from blood. These receptors all come from a young woman in good health.

The rearrangement links TRBV5-6 to TRBJ2-2; 15 bases map to TRBD2. Per the germline V gene, CDR1 is SGHDT and CDR2 is YYEEEE. The CDR3 is 17 amino acids. V lost 5 bases and J lost 4; bases outside the gene matches: 6. CDR3 sequence (DNA): TGTGCCAGCAGGGACGGGACTAGCGGGGGGCTCACCGGGGAGCTGTTTTTT. As protein: CASRDGTSGGLTGELFF.

The rearrangement joins TRBV12-3 or TRBV12-4 to TRBJ2-2; no clear D gene. The CDR3 runs to 14 residues. V lost 7 bases to trimming and J lost 0 bases, with 9 bases between them. The CDR3 bases are TGTGCCAGCACCCTCACAACGAACACCGGGGAGCTGTTTTTT. It translates to CASTLTTNTGELFF.

The chain links TRBV29-1 to TRBJ2-3; maybe TRBD1 (6 bases). CDR1 and CDR2 (germline): SQVTM, ANQGSEA. The V gene lost 7 bases and the J gene lost 4 bases, with 21 bases spanning the gap. This CDR3 has 15 amino acids. The CDR3 is CSAEGNDRRPDTQYF. The DNA for the CDR3 is TGCAGCGCCGAAGGGAACGACAGGCGCCCAGATACGCAGTATTTT.

The chain combines TRBV12-3 or TRBV12-4 with TRBJ2-1; TRBD2 agrees at 7 bases. This CDR3 is built from 17 residues. V lost 2 bases and J lost 7; bases outside the gene matches: 14. CDR3 nucleotide sequence: TGTGCCAGCAGTTTAAACGGGCTAGCGGCAACCTTAAATGAGCAGTTCTTC. Its protein is CASSLNGLAATLNEQFF.

There are a few counts of this clonotype. The chain has TRBV20-1 and TRBJ2-5; 7 bases are a match to TRBD2. The junction had 12 bases not matched to a gene; V was cut back by 6 bases and J by 2 bases. CDR1 and CDR2 (germline): DFQATT, SNEGSKA (reference sequence). The CDR3 is made up of 15 amino acids. The CDR3 loop reads CSAGTAGTKQETQYF. For the CDR3, the DNA is TGCAGTGCAGGTACAGCGGGGACCAAACAAGAGACCCAGTACTTC.

The chain combines TRBV27 with TRBJ2-7; TRBD2 matches at 14 bases. This CDR3 comprises 15 residues. Germline-derived CDR1 and CDR2 are MNHEY and SMNVEV (reference sequence). The J segment lost 4 bases and the V segment lost 7 bases, leaving 6 bases of the junction unmatched. The CDR3 nucleotides read TGTGCCAGCATAGCCGGGACTAGCGGGGGTTACGAGCAGTACGTC. It encodes CASIAGTSGGYEQYV.

This clonotype was seen many times. This chain uses TRBV7-2 with TRBJ2-5, with D maybe TRBD2 (7 bases). V lost 6 bases, J lost 1 base, and 12 bases lay in between. Per the germline V gene, CDR1 is SGHTA and CDR2 is FQGNSA. The CDR3 sequence is 14 residues long. Here the CDR3 reads CASRVGGAQETQYF. The CDR3 bases are TGTGCCAGCAGAGTAGGGGGGGCCCAAGAGACCCAGTACTTC.

Of note for this clonotype: The germline gene is not matched at one end of the junction; a read error may be the cause. The chain employs TRBV7-9 and TRBJ2-1; 10 bases fit TRBD2. The CDR3 is 15 amino acids. The germline CDR1 and CDR2 sequences are SEHNR and FQNEAQ (reference sequence). Here the CDR3 DNA reads TGTGCCAGCACCTTAGCGGGGGGCTCCTACAATGAGCAGTTCTTC. It encodes CASTLAGGSYNEQFF.